This T cell receptor (beta chain) comes out of a study of identical twins. Findings and caveats of the study: Low generation probability was overrepresented in out-of-frame alpha sequences shared by twins.

V dropped 1 base and J dropped 5 bases, with 11 bases sitting between them. Germline assignment: CDR1 SEHNR and CDR2 FQNEAQ (reference sequence). This CDR3 comprises 14 residues. TCRdb called the 5' RACE reads again in MiXCR, with one record for every CDR3 protein. This sample has fewer than 250,000 distinct CDR3 sequences, with around a tenth found just once. Comments on this clonotype: The target antigen is unknown.

Source material: memory (CD45RO+) T cells sorted from blood. The chain links TRBV7-9 to TRBJ2-5; tentative D call: TRBD1 (6 bases). This sequence was found in a young woman in good health. The CDR3 loop is CASSLDTGRETQYF. The CDR3 nucleotides are TGTGCCAGCAGCTTAGATACAGGGCGGGAGACCCAGTACTTC.